This TCR beta chain was recorded in a study of beta chain features in type 1 diabetes (dated by TCRdb to the late 2010s). Describing the broader study: Mean age, gender distribution, total cell number and subset yield were not different between patients and healthy donors. Across all samples, approximately 100 million sorted cells were examined, and cell number per subset correlated strongly with RNA yield. In the study, recently diagnosed type 1 diabetes patients and matched healthy donors were compared on the TCRB repertoires of their sorted circulating CD4+ T cell subsets. Whereas all 30 or so donors provided naive and central memory subsets, regulatory and stem cell-like memory subsets were isolated from just 8 patients and about 8 healthy donors. The study at large found these results: PCR may preferentially amplify shorter templates, but because patient and control samples were amplified and corrected together, any resulting skew would affect both groups equally. Sequencing cDNA rather than genomic DNA could over-represent highly expressing activated cells, although activation and CD3 levels did not differ between groups. Because the HLA sub-analyses included only small numbers of individuals, any influence of HLA type on TCRB rearrangement was left unresolved. Fewer insertions and more nucleotide deletions at VDJ recombination sites were observed in patients with type 1 diabetes, implying thymic rearrangement abnormalities. Type 1 diabetes patients showed a moderate but significant shortening of TCRB CDR3 length in all four CD4+ subsets. Naive, central memory and regulatory TCRB repertoires appeared to be more similar among patients than among healthy donors.

About this clone itself: It lacks a known antigen. No base quality information exists; no much larger clone differs at one position.

The entire amount of isolated RNA was reverse transcribed using the High Capacity cDNA Reverse Transcription Kit, so the sequenced TCRB transcripts were expressed ones. Deep immunoSEQ sequencing was performed on naive, central memory and regulatory T cell samples, with an average of roughly 3.3 million total reads per sample. After sorted cells were lysed in RLT buffer, RNA was extracted with DNase-treated RNeasy Micro or Mini kits, with the choice depending on cell number. Each cell subset was processed on its own to prevent cross-contamination, while patient and healthy donor samples were processed together. Using the immunoSEQ multiplex PCR, TCRB sequences were amplified from cDNA into 87-bp fragments spanning the CDR3 region. Amplicons were sequenced on the Illumina HiSeq platform. On the study's bioinformatics: Synthetic template baselines were used to correct PCR bias computationally, reads within Hamming distance 2 were collapsed together, and singletons that could not be merged were discarded. Reads were aligned to IMGT to assign V, D and J genes, CDR3 length, and insertions or deletions at six rearrangement sites. Clonotype counts were normalized to sorted cell number within each subset before computing true diversity and Gini coefficients with the tcR R package. The overlap coefficient, calculated on TCRB nucleotide sequences, was used to quantify repertoire sharing. Out-of-frame TCRB sequences from naive cells were analyzed to stand in for the pre-selection repertoire. Here the immuneACCESS table is served through TCRdb, limited to in-frame sequences with V and J called. Missing clones are a known gap in these copies; in checked studies unresolved V genes cover under half, and the rest lacks a known reason. Clonal size and the V and J genes are those of that table, whereas D and trimming came from the DNA. Across this sample there are under 550,000 clones, with over 10% seen only once. The ten top clones hold more than 0.045% of the sample.

A single peripheral blood draw of around 120 mL on average was collected from each donor into heparinised tubes. Using a panel that included CD45RO, CCR7, CD25, CD127, CD95 and CD27, naive, central memory, regulatory and stem cell-like memory CD4+ T cells were sorted on a BD FACSAria II. Purity was above 95% for every sorted population. PBMCs were isolated right away by Lymphoprep density gradient centrifugation and were stained directly, without culture. Samples were stained and sorted in pairs, with one healthy donor and one patient per experiment, so that batch effects were minimized. From its cysteine to its phenylalanine, the CDR3 spans 14 amino acids. Solely the CDR3 DNA is kept, with 42 bases framed from the first base. V is cut back by 3 bases and J by 7 bases, with 4 bases in the junction unmatched. CDR1 and CDR2 were assigned from the germline V gene as SGHTA and FQGTGA.

The sequencing sample was made of naive CD4+ T cells from blood. Per the publication, the cell subset or site label means: true naive CD4+ T cells. The rearrangement combines TRBV7-3 with TRBJ2-1; TRBD2 matches 9 bases in the middle. The sequence derives from a woman younger than 30 in good health. At the DNA level, the sequence is TGTGCCAGCAGCTTGGTAGCGGGGGCGAATGAGCAGTTCTTC. This translates into CASSLVAGANEQFF.